What follows are 30 T cell receptor beta chains derived from one specimen sequenced in a study of shared clonotypes between healthy human individuals (dated by TCRdb to 2019 to 2021). For the CD8 naive samples, CD45RO-negative cells were positively selected for CCR7, yielding a CD45RA+CCR7+ population from which TemRA cells were excluded. The protocol used for the library was the immunoSEQ multiplex PCR assay. TCRdb obtained this table from immuneACCESS and retained in-frame rearrangements with V and J assigned. These tables miss some clones; where compared with another copy, unresolved V genes account for less than half of the shortfall, and the remainder is unexplained. This sample comprises under 2,000,000 clones, about 95% of them detected only once. The ten largest make up 1.2% of the sample. The sample was naive CD8+ T cells sorted from blood. This specimen's cell subset or site label, per the study, means: CD45RA+CCR7+. These receptors were taken from a man between 18 and 29 years old in good health.

The CDR3 reads CASHHRNNYGYTF. CDR3 nucleotides: TGTGCCAGCCACCACAGGAATAACTATGGCTACACCTTC. The chain links TRBV19 to TRBJ1-2; weak D call: TRBD1 (5 bases). The V end was cut by 9 bases, the J end by 1 base, with 12 bases between. This CDR3 has 13 amino acids. Germline CDR1 reads LNHDA; CDR2 reads SQIVND (reference sequence). Based on the CDR3 plus reference TRBV19 and TRBJ1-2, the full variable domain is DGGITQSPKYLFRKEGQNVTLSCEQNLNHDAMYWYRQDPGQGLRLIYYSQIVNDFQKGDIAEGYSVSREKKESFPLTVTSAQKNPTAFYLCASHHRNNYGYTFGSGTRLTVV.

The V call is TRBV15, the J call TRBJ1-1; D remains ambiguous. V was clipped by 7 bases and J by 3 bases, with 15 bases between them. Germline assignment: CDR1 LNHNV and CDR2 YYDKDF (reference sequence). The CDR3 consists of 14 residues. The CDR3 DNA reads as TGTGCCACCAAAGGCATCCCCGAGGACACTGAAGCTTTCTTT. Translating it yields CATKGIPEDTEAFF.

In DNA, the CDR3 is TGTGCCAGCTCCCAGGGGGCGACGATGAACACTGAAGCTTTCTTT. Its translation: CASSQGATMNTEAFF. The chain recombines TRBV18 with TRBJ1-1; TRBD1 matches 8 bases. V lost 6 bases and J lost 0; bases outside the gene matches: 6. The length of the CDR3 is 15 residues. Looked up from germline, CDR1 is KGHSH and CDR2 is LQKENI.

V usage is TRBV2 and J usage is TRBJ2-7; weak D call: TRBD1 (6 bases). V was clipped by 6 bases and J by 0 bases, with 15 bases between them. The CDR3 loop spans 15 amino acids. From germline, CDR1 is SNHLY and CDR2 FYNNEI. The CDR3 region has the DNA TGTGCCAGCAGGCCCGGACAGCACATCTCCTACGAGCAGTACTTC. Protein sequence: CASRPGQHISYEQYF. The full variable domain, with the rest looked up from reference TRBV2 and TRBJ2-7, is EPEVTQTPSHQVTQMGQEVILRCVPISNHLYFYWYRQILGQKVEFLVSFYNNEISEKSEIFDDQFSVERPDGSNFTLKIRSTKLEDSAMYFCASRPGQHISYEQYFGPGTRLTVT.

The chain couples TRBV28 to TRBJ1-4, with unresolved D. The CDR3 loop spans 15 amino acids. The germline V and J ends were trimmed by 8 bases and 6 bases, with 19 bases remaining between them. CDR1 MDHEN and CDR2 SYDVKM come from the germline V gene. The CDR3 DNA is TGTGCCAGCTCTGTTTTATTGGGGTTTGATGAAAAACTGTTTTTT. It yields the protein CASSVLLGFDEKLFF.

A note on this clone: Other DNA sequences in the sample encode the same CDR3. This sequence joins TRBV7-9 and TRBJ2-7, with D hard to call. V shed 5 bases and J shed 4 bases, with 12 bases lying between them. Germline CDR1 SEHNR, CDR2 FQNEAQ (reference sequence). This CDR3 has 13 residues. The CDR3, as DNA: TGTGCCAGCAGCCCCGGGCCTTCATACGAGCAGTACTTC. Translation: CASSPGPSYEQYF.

The chain recombines TRBV6-5 with TRBJ1-2; D is unclear. V was shortened by 2 bases and J by 7 bases, with 11 bases between the two germline ends. Germline CDR1 and CDR2: MNHEY and SVGAGI. This CDR3 is built from 13 residues. The CDR3 DNA sequence: TGTGCCAGCAGTTACCTTGTGGACGCTGGCTACACCTTC. This encodes CASSYLVDAGYTF.

The J gene is TRBJ2-3, the V gene TRBV27; 10 bases match TRBD2. CDR1 is MNHEY, CDR2 SMNVEV, per germline (reference sequence). The CDR3 runs 15 residues. J lost 5 bases, V lost 6 bases, and 8 bases had no gene match. CDR3 loop: CASSLKRGGQDTQYF. The CDR3 coding sequence is TGTGCCAGCAGCTTAAAGCGGGGGGGCCAAGATACGCAGTATTTT.

The rearrangement uses TRBV5-1 and TRBJ1-1; tentatively, D is TRBD1 (6 bases). The CDR3 covers 17 residues. Germline CDR1 is SGHRS and CDR2 is YFSETQ. V dropped 4 bases and J dropped 0 bases, with 19 bases sitting between them. The CDR3 protein is CASSPEATGPLNTEAFF. DNA of the CDR3: TGCGCCAGCAGCCCTGAAGCGACAGGACCCTTGAACACTGAAGCTTTCTTT.

This chain links TRBV30 with TRBJ2-7; TRBD2 matches 11 bases. Germline V gives CDR1 GTSNPN, CDR2 SVGIG (reference sequence). The CDR3 extends over 16 amino acids. J was trimmed by 2 bases and V by 0 bases; bases with no gene match: 6. The CDR3 protein is CAWSVDPSGRPYEQYF. CDR3 in DNA: TGTGCCTGGAGTGTAGATCCTAGCGGGAGGCCCTACGAGCAGTACTTC.

This clone was recorded once. The chain is built from TRBV19 and TRBJ1-1; D remains unclear. V was cut by 0 bases and J by 1 base, with 9 bases left in between. The CDR3 consists of 15 residues. Germline assignment: CDR1 LNHDA and CDR2 SQIVND (reference sequence). The DNA of the CDR3 is TGTGCCAGTAGTATAGAAACACAAACGAACACTGAAGCTTTCTTT. Translating it yields CASSIETQTNTEAFF.

The rearrangement uses TRBV28 and TRBJ1-4, with D maybe TRBD1 (5 bases). Germline-derived CDR1 and CDR2 are MDHEN and SYDVKM. The CDR3 has 14 residues. Trimming took 6 bases from V and 8 from J, leaving 16 bases between them. CDR3 DNA sequence: TGTGCCAGCAGCCCCGTGGGGGTGGGCGAAAAACTGTTTTTT. It specifies CASSPVGVGEKLFF.

The chain joins TRBV9 to TRBJ2-7; the D is unclear. With 0 bases removed from V and 2 bases from J, the gap between germline ends came to 9 bases. Per the germline V gene, CDR1 is SGDLS and CDR2 is YYNGEE. The CDR3 has 14 amino acids. The chain's CDR3 is CASSVDPEPYEQYF. In nucleotides, the CDR3 is TGTGCCAGCAGCGTAGACCCAGAACCCTACGAGCAGTACTTC.

For this clone: The identical CDR3 is also encoded by other nucleotide sequences in the sample. V is TRBV9 and J is TRBJ2-7, with a possible D match to TRBD2 (5 bases). Germline V gene sequence: CDR1 SGDLS, CDR2 YYNGEE. Between the trimmed V and J ends, which lost 0 bases and 2 bases, there was a span of 9 bases. CDR3 length equals 14 residues. The CDR3 bases are TGTGCCAGCAGCGTAGGTGGGGAGCCCTACGAGCAGTACTTC. Amino acids: CASSVGGEPYEQYF.

The chain recombines TRBV28 with TRBJ2-7; TRBD1 is a possible D gene (5 bases). Trimming cost V 0 bases and J 2 bases, with 11 bases left between them. Germline assignment: CDR1 MDHEN and CDR2 SYDVKM. This CDR3 has 15 amino acids. The CDR3 DNA sequence: TGTGCCAGCAGTTTATGGGGGCAGCAAGCCTACGAGCAGTACTTC. It yields the protein CASSLWGQQAYEQYF.

The chain employs TRBV6-6 and TRBJ1-2; possibly TRBD1 for D (6 bases). V lost 1 base and J lost 8, with 17 bases in between. The CDR3 sequence is 15 residues long. Germline CDR1 MNHNY, CDR2 SVGAGI (reference sequence). CDR3 region: CASSYLETGSFGYTF. DNA of the CDR3: TGTGCCAGCAGTTACTTAGAGACAGGTAGTTTCGGCTACACCTTC.

The chain couples TRBV4-2 to TRBJ2-7; TRBD1 aligns across 9 bases. V trimming: 0 bases; J trimming: 10 bases; junction bases outside the gene matches: 13. Germline CDR1 is LGHNA and CDR2 is YNFKEQ. CDR3 length: 16 residues. CDR3 DNA: TGTGCCAGCAGCCAAGATCAACAGGGGGCACTACGTTTCCAGTACTTC. Protein sequence: CASSQDQQGALRFQYF.

The chain links TRBV7-9 to TRBJ2-5, with 7 nucleotides matching TRBD2. The CDR3 loop spans 17 amino acids. Per germline, CDR1 SEHNR and CDR2 FQNEAQ (reference sequence). The trim removed 1 base at V and 1 base at J, leaving 9 bases unmatched. The CDR3 sequence is CASSLGWGGEGQETQYF. CDR3 DNA sequence: TGTGCCAGCAGCTTAGGATGGGGAGGGGAAGGCCAAGAGACCCAGTACTTC.

In regard to this clone: The germline gene is not matched at one end of the junction; a read error may be the cause. CDR3 loop: CASSDSGQGYEQYF. CDR3 in DNA: TGTGCCAGCAGTGACTCGGGACAGGGCTACGAGCAGTACTTC. The genes are TRBV6-5 and TRBJ2-7; TRBD1 matches 9 bases. The CDR3 consists of 14 residues. The germline V gene has CDR1 MNHEY and CDR2 SVGAGI.

V and J are TRBV29-1 and TRBJ1-1; D gene ambiguous. The V gene lost 4 bases and the J gene lost 11 bases, with 20 bases spanning the gap. The CDR3 loop spans 13 amino acids. In germline, CDR1 is SQVTM, CDR2 ANQGSEA. The CDR3: CSVAYGQSDVAFF. DNA of the CDR3: TGCAGCGTTGCTTATGGGCAGTCAGACGTGGCTTTCTTT. The complete variable domain, with remaining parts taken from reference TRBV29-1 and TRBJ1-1, reads SAVISQKPSRDICQRGTSLTIQCQVDSQVTMMFWYRQQPGQSLTLIATANQGSEATYESGFVIDKFPISRPNLTFSTLTVSNMSPEDSSIYLCSVAYGQSDVAFFGQGTRLTVV.

The chain carries TRBV12-5 and TRBJ2-7; D is possibly TRBD2 (6 bases). This CDR3 contains 15 residues. The V end lost 2 bases, the J end lost 3 bases, and 14 bases lay between the germline ends. In germline, CDR1 is LGHNT, CDR2 FRNRAP. CDR3 in DNA: TGTGCTAGTGGTTTGACGCGGGACGGTAACTACGAGCAGTACTTC. Amino acids: CASGLTRDGNYEQYF. Looking up the rest from reference TRBV12-5 and TRBJ2-7 gives the full variable domain: DARVTQTPRHKVTEMGQEVTMRCQPILGHNTVFWYRQTMMQGLELLAYFRNRAPLDDSGMPKDRFSAEMPDATLATLKIQPSEPRDSAVYFCASGLTRDGNYEQYFGPGTRLTVT.

A remark on this clone: A read error may account for a junction end that differs from germline. The chain links TRBV4-1 to TRBJ2-7; D ambiguous. Germline CDR1 is MGHRA and CDR2 is YSYEKL. There are 14 residues in the CDR3. This CDR3 is CASSQVVTIYEQYF. The CDR3 DNA is TGCGCCAGCAGTCAAGTTGTGACGATCTACGAGCAGTACTTC.

With regard to this clone: At the DNA level, this CDR3 is encoded by other sequences in the same sample as well. The chain couples TRBV6-5 to TRBJ2-7; D might be TRBD1 (6 bases). Per the germline V gene, CDR1 is MNHEY and CDR2 is SVGAGI. The CDR3 has 13 amino acids. Between the trimmed V and J ends, which lost 0 bases and 5 bases, there was a span of 8 bases. The CDR3 here is CASSYSQGNEQYF. Here the CDR3 DNA reads TGTGCCAGCAGTTACTCCCAGGGGAACGAGCAGTACTTC.

The gene calls are TRBV29-1 and TRBJ1-2; 10 positions match TRBD1. The CDR3 covers 14 residues. Germline CDR1 is SQVTM and CDR2 is ANQGSEA. Trimming removed 5 bases from V and 9 bases from J; junction bases left unmatched: 12. CDR3 amino acids: CSVSIGVGQGRYTF. In DNA form, the CDR3 reads TGCAGCGTTTCTATCGGAGTGGGACAGGGGCGCTACACCTTC.

The gene calls are TRBV25-1 and TRBJ2-1; 8 bases match TRBD2. V trimming: 5 bases; J trimming: 10 bases; junction bases outside the gene matches: 10. Germline V gene sequence: CDR1 MGHDK, CDR2 SYGVNS. CDR3 length: 14 amino acids. CDR3 in amino acids: CASSYASGFGEQFF. The CDR3 region has the DNA TGTGCCAGCAGTTATGCTAGCGGGTTCGGCGAGCAGTTCTTC.

The chain has TRBV10-2 and TRBJ2-1; the D gene is possibly TRBD2 (6 bases). CDR3 length: 16 residues. In germline, CDR1 is WSHSY, CDR2 SAAADI. V lost 3 bases to trimming and J lost 1 base, with 13 bases between them. Written as DNA, the CDR3 is TGCGCCAGCAGTGAAGTCGGGGGTGGATCCTACAATGAGCAGTTCTTC. Translating gives CASSEVGGGSYNEQFF.

The V and J genes are TRBV7-2 and TRBJ2-7; D ambiguous. Trimming took 3 bases from V and 3 from J, leaving 6 bases between them. This CDR3 comprises 12 residues. Per the germline V gene, CDR1 is SGHTA and CDR2 is FQGNSA. CDR3 protein: CASSFAGYEQYF. The CDR3, as DNA: TGTGCCAGCAGCTTTGCCGGCTACGAGCAGTACTTC.

The table lists this clone with a count of one. The rearrangement links TRBV29-1 to TRBJ2-5; D tentatively fits TRBD1 or TRBD2 (5 bases each). The V gene's germline CDR1 is SQVTM and CDR2 ANQGSEA. Trimming took 1 base from V and 5 from J, leaving 17 bases between them. This CDR3 is built from 15 residues. The CDR3 bases are TGCAGCGTTGAAGGGGACGACACCGCAGGGGAGACCCAGTACTTC. Protein product: CSVEGDDTAGETQYF.

This clone was found once. Other nucleotide sequences in the sample specify the same CDR3. The chain recombines TRBV6-5 with TRBJ2-7, with TRBD1 as a possible D gene (6 bases). Trimming stripped 4 bases from V and 0 bases from J, with 13 bases between. CDR1 and CDR2 from the germline V gene are MNHEY and SVGAGI. CDR3 length equals 15 residues. CDR3 nucleotides: TGTGCCAGCAGTTTGGGGCAGGGGAGCTCCTACGAGCAGTACTTC. Protein sequence: CASSLGQGSSYEQYF.

The genes are TRBV28 and TRBJ1-4, with 7 positions matching TRBD1. CDR3 size: 14 residues. V was pared by 6 bases and J by 6 bases, with 7 bases of the junction left unmatched. Germline V gene data show CDR1 as MDHEN and CDR2 as SYDVKM. CDR3 coding DNA: TGTGCCAGCAGACCACAGGGGAGTTATGAAAAACTGTTTTTT. It codes for CASRPQGSYEKLFF.